Sequencing of this TCR beta chain was carried out in a study of T cell responses to AZD1222 COVID-19 vaccine. Study-level points and caveats: Seropositivity was recorded at baseline in only a handful of AZD1222 recipients. Two AZD1222 doses significantly raised spike-specific TCR breadth and depth over controls. White British people made up most donors, females outnumbered males, and clonal diversity was possibly underestimated. Nearly half of unique spike-specific TCRs reportedly avoided B.1.351 and B.1.1.7 mutated regions.

Clones were read by immunoSEQ multiplex PCR, and TCRdb kept only the in-frame ones, dropping some. Of approximately 220,000 clones in the sample, around 93% are singletons; the top ten hold over 0.95%. Trimming left V 0 bases short and J 5 bases short, with 3 bases between. The CDR3 runs 13 residues. The germline V gene has CDR1 SGHKS and CDR2 YYEKEE (reference sequence). With respect to this clone: The antigen is unknown.

The receptor comes from an adult in good health. V is TRBV5-5 and J is TRBJ1-6; D is undetermined. This sample comprised peripheral blood, obtained on day 0 of MenACWY control vaccination. As DNA, the CDR3 is TGTGCCAGCAGCTTGGGGGATAATTCACCCCTCCACTTT. This translates into CASSLGDNSPLHF.